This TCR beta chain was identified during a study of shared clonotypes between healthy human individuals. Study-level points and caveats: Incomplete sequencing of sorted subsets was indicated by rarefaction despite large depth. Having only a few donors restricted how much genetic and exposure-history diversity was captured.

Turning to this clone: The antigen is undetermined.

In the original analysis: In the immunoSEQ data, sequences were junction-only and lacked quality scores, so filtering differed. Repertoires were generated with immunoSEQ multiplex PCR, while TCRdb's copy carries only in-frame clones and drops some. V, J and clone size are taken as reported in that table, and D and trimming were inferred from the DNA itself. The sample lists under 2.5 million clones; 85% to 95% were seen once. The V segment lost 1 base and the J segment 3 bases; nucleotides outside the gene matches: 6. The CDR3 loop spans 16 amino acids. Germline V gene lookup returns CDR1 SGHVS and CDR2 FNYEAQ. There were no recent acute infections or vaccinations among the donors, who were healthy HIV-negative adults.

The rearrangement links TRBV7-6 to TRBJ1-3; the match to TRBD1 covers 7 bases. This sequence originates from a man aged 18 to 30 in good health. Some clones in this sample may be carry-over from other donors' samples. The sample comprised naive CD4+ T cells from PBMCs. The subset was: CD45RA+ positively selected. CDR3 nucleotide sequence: TGTGCCAGCAGCTTAGAGGGCAGGGGGAGTGGAAACACCATATATTTT. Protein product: CASSLEGRGSGNTIYF.